This TCR beta chain was sequenced for a study of tumor-infiltrating lymphocytes in glioblastoma multiforme. Study conclusions and caveats: The TCR and somatic mutation analysis included just one glioblastoma patient.

TCR beta libraries were built from RNA through three nested multiplex PCR rounds using modified ARM-PCR. MiXCR was run by TCRdb on the multiplex PCR reads, yielding one entry per CDR3 protein. The sample records 25,000 to 35,000 distinct CDR3 sequences, under 70% being singletons. As regards this clonotype: What it binds is not known.

CDR1 and CDR2 (germline): DFQATT, SNEGSKA (reference sequence). V was cut by 0 bases and J by 12 bases, with 17 bases left in between. The CDR3 length is 14 residues. The chain recombines TRBV20-1 with TRBJ1-4; D remains unclear. The TCR comes from a male donor with glioblastoma. The sequenced sample was brain tumor tissue. CDR3 sequence (DNA): TGCAGTGCTAGAGAGGACCGGGCAACTCAACAACTGTTTTTT. Translation gives CSAREDRATQQLFF.